The present TCR beta chain was sequenced within a study of blood T cells in healthy people across ages. Whole-study findings and limits: Per million T cells, TCR beta diversity dropped roughly linearly as age increased. Relative to aged donors, long-lived donors carried more naive CD4+ cells and displayed higher diversity.

Of note for this clonotype: The antigen remains unidentified.

The authors ran a second PCR of about 6 to 11 cycles using a sample-barcoded 5' primer and a J-beta primer mix. Each CDR3 protein gets one entry after TCRdb re-called the 5' RACE reads with MiXCR. The sample contains 1.8 million or so distinct CDR3 sequences, roughly two fifths of which appear only once. Every sample gave at least 5 micrograms of total RNA when it was extracted. CDR3 length: 15 amino acids. Trimming cost V 0 bases and J 8 bases; bases outside gene matches: 8. Per the germline V gene, CDR1 is MGHRA and CDR2 is YSYEKL. The chain carries TRBV4-1 and TRBJ1-2; 8 positions agree with TRBD1. Sequences were obtained from blood. The receptor comes from a human donor in good health. CDR3 nucleotide sequence: TGCGCCAGCAGCCAAGAAATGACAGGGGTTGTCGGCTACACCTTC. Protein sequence: CASSQEMTGVVGYTF.